These 29 T cell receptor beta chains came from one sample sequenced in a study of blood T cell repertoires in COVID-19. Profiling relied on immunoSEQ multiplex PCR, and the TCRdb table lists in-frame clones only, not all of them. In the table there are more than 200,000 clones, less than 90% of which are singletons. The sequenced sample was peripheral blood. Every receptor here comes from a man between 60 and 70 years old with acute or convalescent COVID-19.

This rearrangement joins TRBV5-8 to TRBJ1-2; the D is unclear. Trimming shortened V by 0 bases and J by 4 bases, and 4 bases separated the two germline ends. There are 12 residues in the CDR3. Germline V gene sequence: CDR1 SGHTS, CDR2 YDEGEE. In DNA, the CDR3 is TGTGCCAGCAGCTTGGGGCTCTATGGCTACACCTTC. This encodes CASSLGLYGYTF. The variable domain in full, with the rest retrieved from reference TRBV5-8 and TRBJ1-2, is EAGVTQSPTHLIKTRGQQATLRCSPISGHTSVYWYQQALGLGLQFLLWYDEGEERNRGNFPPRFSGRQFPNYSSELNVNALELEDSALYLCASSLGLYGYTFGSGTRLTVV.

The V call is TRBV12-3 or TRBV12-4, the J call TRBJ1-2, with 9 bases matching TRBD1. Trimming cost V 7 bases and J 4 bases; bases outside gene matches: 4. This CDR3 region has 13 residues. Here the CDR3 DNA reads TGTGCCAGCAATCCGGGACAGGGCTATGGCTACACCTTC. Translated: CASNPGQGYGYTF.

The rearrangement joins TRBV11-3 to TRBJ2-2; D not certain. The length of the CDR3 is 13 residues. V gave up 7 bases and J gave up 3 bases, with 9 bases separating them. Per germline, CDR1 SGHNT and CDR2 YENEEA. This chain's CDR3 is CASKEPDTGELFF. The CDR3 DNA reads TGTGCCAGCAAGGAGCCGGACACCGGGGAGCTGTTTTTT. The full variable domain, completed using reference TRBV11-3 and TRBJ2-2, is EAGVVQSPRYKIIEKKQPVAFWCNPISGHNTLYWYLQNLGQGPELLIRYENEEAVDDSQLPKDRFSAERLKGVDSTLKIQPAELGDSAVYLCASKEPDTGELFFGEGSRLTVL.

The rearrangement uses TRBV7-8 and TRBJ2-7; 9 nucleotides agree with TRBD2. J gave up 2 bases and V 5 bases, and 10 bases lay outside the gene matches. Germline V gene sequence: CDR1 SGHVS, CDR2 FQNEAQ. CDR3 length: 16 residues. CDR3 protein: CASSPQTSGITYEQYF. CDR3 DNA sequence: TGTGCCAGCAGCCCCCAGACTAGCGGCATTACCTACGAGCAGTACTTC.

This clone has only a few counts. The V gene is TRBV21-1, the J gene TRBJ2-5; the table's D call, TRBD1, was not checked against the DNA. TRBV21-1 is flagged as a pseudogene. This CDR3 contains 15 residues. CDR3 protein: CASSKVVQGAETQYF. DNA of the CDR3: TGTGCCAGCAGCAAAGTCGTACAGGGTGCAGAGACCCAGTACTTC.

This clone was observed once. The chain carries TRBV27 and TRBJ2-7; 9 bases map to TRBD1. In germline, CDR1 is MNHEY, CDR2 SMNVEV (reference sequence). This CDR3 is built from 14 residues. After removal of 5 bases from V and 2 bases from J, the junction contained 4 bases not matched to a gene. The CDR3 here is CASSPRTGAYEQYF. The CDR3 DNA reads as TGTGCCAGCAGTCCTAGGACAGGGGCCTACGAGCAGTACTTC.

In this sample, this clone turned up a few times. The V gene is TRBV4-3, the J gene TRBJ2-7; possible D gene TRBD2, 6 bases. The CDR3 covers 16 residues. Trimming took 3 bases from V and 0 from J, leaving 15 bases between them. Germline CDR1 and CDR2: LGHNA and YSLEER. The CDR3 is CASSQGTPDGSYEQYF. The CDR3 DNA is TGCGCCAGCAGCCAGGGGACTCCCGATGGCTCCTACGAGCAGTACTTC.

The chain employs TRBV13 and TRBJ2-3; 14 bases align to TRBD2. The germline gives CDR1 PRHDT, CDR2 FYEKMQ (reference sequence). V dropped 4 bases and J dropped 6; count of bases not matched to a gene: 3. This CDR3 region has 15 residues. The CDR3 here is CASSSGTSGSDTQYF. DNA of the CDR3: TGTGCCAGCAGCTCCGGGACTAGCGGGAGTGATACGCAGTATTTT. Supplemented by reference TRBV13 and TRBJ2-3, the full variable domain reads AAGVIQSPRHLIKEKRETATLKCYPIPRHDTVYWYQQGPGQDPQFLISFYEKMQSDKGSIPDRFSAQQFSDYHSELNMSSLELGDSALYFCASSSGTSGSDTQYFGPGTRLTVL.

This chain links TRBV6-5 with TRBJ2-7, with D tentatively TRBD1 (6 bases). V lost 6 bases and J lost 0, with 12 bases in between. The CDR3 loop spans 14 amino acids. Germline lookup yields CDR1 MNHEY and CDR2 SVGAGI. The CDR3: CASRNTGRSYEQYF. CDR3 nucleotide sequence: TGTGCCAGCAGAAACACAGGGCGCTCCTACGAGCAGTACTTC.

The rearrangement joins TRBV24-1 to TRBJ2-7; the D gene is possibly TRBD1 (6 bases). Trimming shortened V by 4 bases and J by 2 bases, and 14 bases separated the two germline ends. In germline, CDR1 is KGHDR, CDR2 SFDVKD. The length of the CDR3 is 15 residues. CDR3 bases: TGTGCCACCAGTGACCCGAAACAGGGAACCTACGAGCAGTACTTC. It is translated as CATSDPKQGTYEQYF.

The CDR3 DNA reads as TGTGCCAGCAGTGAACACAGGGGCTCTGGAAACACCATATATTTT. Translated, it gives CASSEHRGSGNTIYF. The chain combines TRBV6-1 with TRBJ1-3, with 7 bases that match TRBD1. Per the germline V gene, CDR1 is MNHNS and CDR2 is SASEGT. The CDR3 is made up of 15 amino acids. Unmatched junction bases numbered 1, after V lost 2 bases and J lost 0 bases.

This clone has just a few counts. This chain links TRBV5-6 with TRBJ2-7; TRBD2 aligns across 9 bases. V lost 4 bases and J lost 7; bases outside the gene matches: 15. Germline assignment: CDR1 SGHDT and CDR2 YYEEEE. The CDR3 is 16 residues long. Written as DNA, the CDR3 is TGTGCCAGCAGCCGGCCCTCGGCGGGAGGGCCTTGGGAGCAGTACTTC. Protein sequence: CASSRPSAGGPWEQYF.

The chain is built from TRBV3-1 (or the pseudogene TRBV3-2) and TRBJ2-5, with D perhaps TRBD1 (6 bases). CDR3 length equals 14 residues. Germline V CDR1 and CDR2: LGHDT, YNNKEL (reference sequence). Trimming pared 0 bases from V and 5 bases from J, leaving 10 bases between. CDR3 DNA: TGTGCCAGCAGCCAAGATGGGGGCTGGGAGACCCAGTACTTC. It codes for CASSQDGGWETQYF.

The rearrangement links TRBV30 to TRBJ1-2; 10 bases align to TRBD1. V was clipped by 8 bases and J by 4 bases; unmatched bases: 7. Germline V gives CDR1 GTSNPN, CDR2 SVGIG (reference sequence). The CDR3 is 13 amino acids. CDR3 region: CARRDRGLYGYTF. CDR3 DNA sequence: TGTGCCCGGCGGGACAGGGGACTCTATGGCTACACCTTC.

The rearrangement uses TRBV28 and TRBJ2-7, with TRBD2 as a possible D gene (5 bases). This CDR3 has 13 amino acids. The germline gives CDR1 MDHEN, CDR2 SYDVKM. Trimming removed 5 bases at V and 5 bases at J, with 13 bases between. The CDR3 loop reads CASSRPGLHEQYF. The CDR3 bases are TGTGCCAGCAGTCGCCCGGGGTTGCACGAGCAGTACTTC. The entire variable domain, with the rest obtained from reference TRBV28 and TRBJ2-7, is as follows: DVKVTQSSRYLVKRTGEKVFLECVQDMDHENMFWYRQDPGLGLRLIYFSYDVKMKEKGDIPEGYSVSREKKERFSLILESASTNQTSMYLCASSRPGLHEQYFGPGTRLTVT.

The chain joins TRBV7-9 to TRBJ2-5, with D possibly being TRBD2 (5 bases). There are 16 residues in the CDR3. CDR1 and CDR2 (germline): SEHNR, FQNEAQ (reference sequence). V was shortened by 5 bases and J by 3 bases, with 19 bases between the two germline ends. DNA of the CDR3: TGTGCCAGCAGCGCGCCAAAACTAGGGCCTAAAGAGACCCAGTACTTC. Its protein product is CASSAPKLGPKETQYF.

The chain is built from TRBV29-1 and TRBJ1-4, with 9 nucleotides matching TRBD1. V shed 6 bases and J 11 bases; nucleotides not matched to a gene: 10. The CDR3 spans 13 residues. Germline-derived CDR1 and CDR2 are SQVTM and ANQGSEA. The CDR3 bases are TGCAGCGTCACCGGGACAGGGTTAGGCAAACTGTTTTTT. This translates into CSVTGTGLGKLFF.

This clone has a handful of counts. This chain joins TRBV18 and TRBJ2-3; TRBD2 matches 11 bases. The germline V gene has CDR1 KGHSH and CDR2 LQKENI. V was clipped by 2 bases and J by 3 bases; unmatched bases: 7. CDR3 length equals 17 residues. The CDR3 protein is CASSPAWASGRTDTQYF. As DNA, the CDR3 is TGTGCCAGCTCACCAGCATGGGCTAGCGGGAGGACAGATACGCAGTATTTT.

This chain connects TRBV29-1 to TRBJ2-3, with D tentatively TRBD1 (5 bases). The CDR3 extends over 11 amino acids. V lost 3 bases and J 4 bases, leaving 5 bases between the germline ends. Germline V lookup: CDR1 SQVTM, CDR2 ANQGSEA. The CDR3 nucleotides read TGCAGCGTTGACAGGGCAGATACGCAGTATTTT. Translating it yields CSVDRADTQYF.

The V call is TRBV3-1 (or the pseudogene TRBV3-2), the J call TRBJ1-5; 8 bases agree with TRBD1. V shed 4 bases and J 6 bases; nucleotides not matched to a gene: 8. The CDR3 has 15 amino acids. The germline V gene encodes CDR1 LGHDT and CDR2 YNNKEL (reference sequence). CDR3 amino acids: CASSPDRAAVQPQHF. The DNA of the CDR3 is TGTGCCAGCAGCCCGGACAGGGCCGCGGTTCAGCCCCAGCATTTT.

The chain employs TRBV13 and TRBJ2-7; 10 bases line up with TRBD2. V was clipped by 0 bases and J by 6 bases; unmatched bases: 11. The CDR3 runs to 17 residues. Germline V gene lookup returns CDR1 PRHDT and CDR2 FYEKMQ (reference sequence). CDR3 coding DNA: TGTGCCAGCAGCTTAGGACTAGCGGGAATCGTTGTGGCCGAGCAGTACTTC. It translates to CASSLGLAGIVVAEQYF.

The V and J genes are TRBV30 and TRBJ1-2, with a possible D match to TRBD1 (6 bases). The V gene lost 4 bases and the J gene lost 8 bases, with 11 bases spanning the gap. The CDR3 has 11 amino acids. Germline V CDR1 and CDR2: GTSNPN, SVGIG (reference sequence). CDR3 protein: CAWTWGGGYTF. The CDR3 DNA reads TGTGCCTGGACGTGGGGGGGCGGCTACACCTTC.

V is TRBV27 and J is TRBJ2-6; 8 bases agree with TRBD2. The CDR3 length is 17 residues. Germline V gene sequence: CDR1 MNHEY, CDR2 SMNVEV (reference sequence). The V segment lost 7 bases and the J segment 0 bases; nucleotides outside the gene matches: 8. CDR3 sequence (DNA): TGTGCCAGCACCCCCACGGGGGGGCTCTCTGGGGCCAACGTCCTGACTTTC. Translation: CASTPTGGLSGANVLTF.

The count of this clone is one. The V call is TRBV5-1, the J call TRBJ1-6, with a tentative D call TRBD1 (5 bases). CDR3 size: 13 residues. Trimming shortened V by 5 bases and J by 7 bases, and 10 bases separated the two germline ends. Per the germline V gene, CDR1 is SGHRS and CDR2 is YFSETQ. The CDR3 loop reads CASRGTGNSPLHF. In nucleotides, the CDR3 is TGCGCCAGCAGAGGGACTGGGAATTCACCCCTCCACTTT.

The chain links TRBV29-1 to TRBJ1-2; the match to TRBD1 covers 8 bases. Trimming at V came to 6 bases and at J to 3 bases, leaving 3 bases not matched to a gene. CDR3 length equals 12 residues. Germline CDR1 reads SQVTM; CDR2 reads ANQGSEA. Written as DNA, the CDR3 is TGCAGCGTACCGACAGGGGACTATGGCTACACCTTC. It specifies CSVPTGDYGYTF.

The table lists this clone with many counts. The chain couples TRBV28 to TRBJ2-7; 12 positions match TRBD2. This CDR3 has 17 residues. The germline V gene has CDR1 MDHEN and CDR2 SYDVKM. The J segment lost 6 bases and the V segment lost 0 bases, leaving 9 bases of the junction unmatched. The CDR3 reads CASSLWSLAGGPGEQYF. The CDR3 coding sequence is TGTGCCAGCAGTTTATGGTCTCTAGCGGGAGGGCCGGGCGAGCAGTACTTC.

The chain links TRBV4-2 to TRBJ2-7; D remains unclear. The germline V gene has CDR1 LGHNA and CDR2 YNFKEQ. There are 13 residues in the CDR3. Trimming shortened V by 1 base and J by 2 bases, and 6 bases separated the two germline ends. The CDR3 DNA follows: TGTGCCAGCAGCCAAGGAGGTACCTACGAGCAGTACTTC. As protein: CASSQGGTYEQYF.

The CDR3 loop reads CASSFRGGSSYNSPLHF. Here the CDR3 DNA reads TGTGCCAGCAGTTTCCGAGGGGGCTCCTCCTATAATTCACCCCTCCACTTT. This sequence joins TRBV27 and TRBJ1-6; 7 positions match TRBD1. V lost 3 bases to trimming and J lost 0 bases; unmatched junction nucleotides: 5. The CDR3 covers 17 residues. Germline CDR1 and CDR2: MNHEY and SMNVEV (reference sequence).

V gene TRBV12-3 or TRBV12-4 combines with J gene TRBJ1-2; maybe TRBD1 (6 bases). CDR3 length equals 12 residues. Deletions cut 5 bases from V and 2 bases from J, with 6 bases between. CDR3 loop: CASSDRNYGYTF. CDR3 in DNA: TGTGCCAGCAGTGACAGGAACTATGGCTACACCTTC.